The 6 T cell receptor beta chains below were found in one sample sequenced in a study of blood T cell repertoires in COVID-19. The method was immunoSEQ multiplex PCR; TCRdb's version includes in-frame clones alone and lacks a portion of them. The sample shows over 65,000 clones, 80% to 85% of them seen only once. Material: peripheral blood. Receptors originate from a human donor in a cohort sampled during active COVID-19.

CDR3 loop: CASEGGTFSGANVLTF. CDR3 in DNA: TGTGCCAGTGAGGGAGGAACCTTCTCTGGGGCCAACGTCCTGACTTTC. V and J are TRBV19 and TRBJ2-6, with a tentative D call TRBD2 (6 bases). V dropped 8 bases and J dropped 0 bases, with 14 bases sitting between them. Germline-derived CDR1 and CDR2 are LNHDA and SQIVND (reference sequence). The CDR3 is 16 residues long.

This clone was seen only once. The J gene is TRBJ2-6, the V gene TRBV28; D is possibly TRBD2 (5 bases). The CDR3 sequence is 15 residues long. Germline V lookup: CDR1 MDHEN, CDR2 SYDVKM. Trimming removed 2 bases at V and 4 bases at J, with 9 bases between. CDR3 amino acids: CASSLGGSGANVLTF. CDR3 DNA sequence: TGTGCCAGCAGTTTAGGCGGGTCCGGGGCCAACGTCCTGACTTTC.

The sample holds a few counts of this clone. The V call is TRBV19, the J call TRBJ2-4, with 9 nucleotides matching TRBD2. Losses at the gene ends were 5 bases for V and 8 bases for J; bases not matched to a gene: 13. The CDR3 is 16 residues long. Germline CDR1 and CDR2: LNHDA and SQIVND (reference sequence). The CDR3 nucleotides read TGTGCCAGTAGTGCCCGGACTAGCGCGAGTAGAGACATTCAGTACTTC. Amino acids: CASSARTSASRDIQYF.

V usage is TRBV20-1 and J usage is TRBJ2-1, with a weak D call TRBD2 (6 bases). Trimming took 3 bases from V and 4 from J, leaving 16 bases between them. Germline CDR1 reads DFQATT; CDR2 reads SNEGSKA (reference sequence). CDR3 length equals 15 residues. Here the CDR3 DNA reads TGCAGTGCTAGTCTCCGCGGGATCGGTTACAATGAGCAGTTCTTC. Amino acids: CSASLRGIGYNEQFF.

The count of this clone is one. This chain links TRBV4-3 with TRBJ2-2; 10 bases are shared with TRBD2. Germline V gene lookup returns CDR1 LGHNA and CDR2 YSLEER. There are 17 residues in the CDR3. V was pared by 8 bases and J by 1 base, with 10 bases of the junction left unmatched. The CDR3 here is CASWCAGLAENTGELFF. For the CDR3, the DNA is TGCGCCAGCTGGTGTGCAGGACTAGCGGAGAACACCGGGGAGCTGTTTTTT.

This clone has only a few counts. The chain has TRBV28 and TRBJ2-5, with TRBD2 matching over 12 bases. The germline V gene encodes CDR1 MDHEN and CDR2 SYDVKM. Losses at the gene ends were 7 bases for V and 4 bases for J; bases not matched to a gene: 13. CDR3 length equals 17 residues. The CDR3 reads CASTGWLAGGPPETQYF. DNA of the CDR3: TGTGCCAGCACAGGGTGGCTAGCGGGAGGGCCACCAGAGACCCAGTACTTC.